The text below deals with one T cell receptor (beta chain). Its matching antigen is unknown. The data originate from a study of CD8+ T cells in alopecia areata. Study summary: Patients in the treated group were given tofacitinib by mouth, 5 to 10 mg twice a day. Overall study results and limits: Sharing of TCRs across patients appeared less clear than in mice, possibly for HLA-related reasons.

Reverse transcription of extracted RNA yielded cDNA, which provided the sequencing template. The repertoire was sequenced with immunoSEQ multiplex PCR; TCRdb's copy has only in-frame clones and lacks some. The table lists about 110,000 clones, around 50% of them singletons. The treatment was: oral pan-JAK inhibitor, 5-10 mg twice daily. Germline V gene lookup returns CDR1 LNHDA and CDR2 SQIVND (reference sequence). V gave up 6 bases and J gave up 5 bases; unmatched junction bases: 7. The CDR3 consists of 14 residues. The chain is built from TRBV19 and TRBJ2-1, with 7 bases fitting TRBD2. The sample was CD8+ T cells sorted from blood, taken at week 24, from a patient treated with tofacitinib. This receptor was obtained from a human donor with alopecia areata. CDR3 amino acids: CASRRGDPHNEQFF. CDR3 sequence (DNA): TGTGCCAGTAGACGGGGGGATCCACACAATGAGCAGTTCTTC.